One T cell receptor (beta chain) is described in this entry. Its matching antigen is unknown. CDR1 and CDR2 (germline): LGHDT, YNNKEL (reference sequence). V was shortened by 3 bases and J by 8 bases, with 14 bases between the two germline ends. The CDR3 is 15 residues long. This sample stems from a study of Ad26.COV2.S vaccination and SARS-CoV-2 variants. Sequenced by immunoSEQ multiplex PCR; TCRdb stores in-frame clones only, minus some. The data hold hundreds of thousands of clones, with more than 80% observed a single time. Study-wide findings and caveats: Participants given vaccine showed non-spike TCR breadth similar to that of placebo recipients. Vaccine recipients showed a spike-specific TCR breadth that was higher than in placebo recipients. The analyses of TCR breadth and depth may have understated the size of total T cell responses.

Described treatment: roughly 19 received Ad26.COV2.S at low or high dose, single or two shots; roughly 5 received placebo; per-sample allocation not given. The samples were gathered on day 63 after the first injection of vaccine or placebo. This specimen was peripheral blood, taken in a trial of Ad26.COV2.S vaccine versus placebo. This clonotype originated in a person between 18 and 60 years old who received the Ad26.COV2.S COVID-19 vaccine or a placebo. V gene TRBV3-1 (or the pseudogene TRBV3-2) combines with J gene TRBJ1-6; D perhaps matches TRBD1 (5 bases). For the CDR3, the DNA is TGTGCCAGCAGCCAGGGGCCGGGGATTTATTCACCCCTCCACTTT. It is translated as CASSQGPGIYSPLHF.